A single sample is the source of the 28 T cell receptor beta chains below, sequenced in a study of CD8 T cells in Susac syndrome. Roughly 0.45 to 1 ug RNA was reverse transcribed with random hexamers. TCRdb reprocessed the immunoSEQ multiplex PCR reads with MiXCR, giving one entry per CDR3 protein. Found here are 250,000 to 300,000 distinct CDR3 sequences, 70% to 90% of them singletons; the top ten hold more than 0.15%. The specimen was CD8+ T cells from PBMCs. The receptors originated from a human donor with multiple sclerosis.

V usage is TRBV30 and J usage is TRBJ2-5; 8 bases align to TRBD1. V shed 3 bases and J 3 bases; nucleotides not matched to a gene: 3. From germline, CDR1 is GTSNPN and CDR2 SVGIG (reference sequence). This CDR3 has 13 residues. Here the CDR3 DNA reads TGTGCCTGGAGACAGACAGGGGAAGAGACCCAGTACTTC. This translates into CAWRQTGEETQYF.

This clonotype was observed a single time. J is TRBJ1-5 and V is TRBV20-1; weak D call: TRBD1 (6 bases). The length of the CDR3 is 14 residues. V lost 0 bases and J 1 base, leaving 7 bases between the germline ends. CDR1 DFQATT and CDR2 SNEGSKA come from the germline V gene (reference sequence). The CDR3 nucleotides are TGCAGTGCTAGAGAGACAGGAAGCAATCAGCCCCAGCATTTT. It yields the protein CSARETGSNQPQHF.

The chain links TRBV4-1 to TRBJ1-1, with a tentative D call TRBD1 (5 bases). The germline CDR1 and CDR2 sequences are MGHRA and YSYEKL. V lost 4 bases to trimming and J lost 6 bases, with 15 bases between them. This CDR3 has 14 residues. The DNA of the CDR3 is TGCGCCAGCAGCCCCACCTACGGGACGTCTGAAGCTTTCTTT. It specifies CASSPTYGTSEAFF.

The chain uses TRBV5-6 and TRBJ2-1, with 7 bases identical to TRBD2. The ends lost 1 base at V and 1 base at J; junction bases unmatched: 2. CDR1 is SGHDT, CDR2 YYEEEE, per germline. The CDR3 spans 15 residues. CDR3 sequence (DNA): TGTGCCAGCAGCTTGCAACTAGCGTCCTACAATGAGCAGTTCTTC. Amino acid sequence: CASSLQLASYNEQFF. The full variable domain, its missing parts supplied by reference TRBV5-6 and TRBJ2-1, is DAGVTQSPTHLIKTRGQQVTLRCSPKSGHDTVSWYQQALGQGPQFIFQYYEEEERQRGNFPDRFSGHQFPNYSSELNVNALLLGDSALYLCASSLQLASYNEQFFGPGTRLTVL.

This chain uses TRBV20-1 with TRBJ2-1; 10 nucleotides align to TRBD2. Losses at the gene ends were 6 bases for V and 7 bases for J; bases not matched to a gene: 12. The length of the CDR3 is 15 residues. Germline V CDR1 and CDR2: DFQATT, SNEGSKA (reference sequence). CDR3 sequence: CSASPGLATMNEQFF. In DNA, the CDR3 is TGCAGTGCGTCACCGGGACTAGCGACTATGAATGAGCAGTTCTTC.

The rearrangement joins TRBV19 to TRBJ2-1, with D perhaps matching TRBD1 (5 bases). Germline CDR1 reads LNHDA; CDR2 reads SQIVND (reference sequence). CDR3 size: 15 residues. Trimming left V 1 base short and J 0 bases short, with 7 bases between. The CDR3: CASSIVDNSYNEQFF. In DNA form, the CDR3 reads TGTGCCAGTAGTATAGTGGACAACTCCTACAATGAGCAGTTCTTC.

The V gene is TRBV29-1, the J gene TRBJ1-6, with 10 bases aligning to TRBD1. The V gene's germline CDR1 is SQVTM and CDR2 ANQGSEA. This CDR3 contains 17 residues. J lost 9 bases, V lost 8 bases, and 19 bases had no gene match. CDR3 coding DNA: TGCAGCCAGACAGGGGGCAAAGTGGGATTCCGAAGTTCACCCCTCCACTTT. Translated: CSQTGGKVGFRSSPLHF.

The chain uses TRBV20-1 and TRBJ1-4; no clear D. The CDR3 is 16 amino acids. Germline loops: CDR1 DFQATT, CDR2 SNEGSKA (reference sequence). With 3 bases removed from V and 3 bases from J, the gap between germline ends came to 17 bases. The CDR3 DNA sequence: TGCAGTGCTAGCTGTCTAGTCGGAGAGTCTAATGAAAAACTGTTTTTT. Its translation is CSASCLVGESNEKLFF.

This clonotype has only one observation. The genes are TRBV5-1 and TRBJ2-1, with 7 bases that match TRBD2. The germline V gene has CDR1 SGHRS and CDR2 YFSETQ. J gave up 3 bases and V 0 bases, and 12 bases lay outside the gene matches. The CDR3 length is 18 residues. The CDR3 coding sequence is TGCGCCAGCAGCTTGGCGGCCGGGTGGGGGGACTACTACAATGAGCAGTTCTTC. It yields the protein CASSLAAGWGDYYNEQFF. Supplemented by reference TRBV5-1 and TRBJ2-1, the full variable domain reads KAGVTQTPRYLIKTRGQQVTLSCSPISGHRSVSWYQQTPGQGLQFLFEYFSETQRNKGNFPGRFSGRQFSNSRSEMNVSTLELGDSALYLCASSLAAGWGDYYNEQFFGPGTRLTVL.

This chain links TRBV7-9 with TRBJ2-1, with a weak D call TRBD1 (5 bases). The ends were cut back, 7 bases at V and 8 bases at J, with 21 bases in the middle. This CDR3 has 15 residues. Per germline, CDR1 SEHNR and CDR2 FQNEAQ (reference sequence). The CDR3 DNA reads as TGTGCCAGCACCCCACCCCCGGCAGGGCGGCATGAGCAGTTCTTC. Protein sequence: CASTPPPAGRHEQFF.

The V and J genes are TRBV7-8 and TRBJ2-7, with D tentatively TRBD2 (6 bases). This CDR3 comprises 14 residues. The germline V gene encodes CDR1 SGHVS and CDR2 FQNEAQ. Deletions cut 2 bases from V and 4 bases from J, with 12 bases between. This CDR3 is CASSLLGRTYEQYF. CDR3 DNA sequence: TGTGCCAGCAGCTTACTGGGGAGGACGTACGAGCAGTACTTC.

The gene calls are TRBV18 and TRBJ1-1; 8 nucleotides agree with TRBD1. The CDR3 contains 16 residues. V shed 2 bases, J shed 4 bases, and the junction held 9 bases outside the gene matches. Germline CDR1 KGHSH, CDR2 LQKENI. CDR3 nucleotides: TGTGCCAGCTCACCAAGGGGGGACAGGATGGGCACTGAAGCTTTCTTT. This sequence encodes CASSPRGDRMGTEAFF.

This rearrangement joins TRBV6-6 to TRBJ2-7, with D perhaps matching TRBD2 (5 bases). This CDR3 has 12 amino acids. Germline CDR1 and CDR2: MNHNY and SVGAGI (reference sequence). V dropped 10 bases and J dropped 0 bases, with 10 bases sitting between them. The CDR3 here is CATGVSSYEQYF. The DNA for the CDR3 is TGTGCCACCGGGGTGAGCTCCTACGAGCAGTACTTC.

The chain has TRBV3-1 and TRBJ1-2; 11 bases are shared with TRBD1. V was pared by 1 base and J by 7 bases, with 8 bases of the junction left unmatched. Germline loops: CDR1 LGHDT, CDR2 YNNKEL (reference sequence). The CDR3 length is 16 residues. CDR3 in DNA: TGTGCCAGCAGCCAAGGAAGCGGGACAGGGGGAATTGGCTACACCTTC. Translation: CASSQGSGTGGIGYTF.

The chain carries TRBV7-9 and TRBJ1-1; 7 nucleotides align to TRBD1. Unmatched junction bases numbered 17, after V lost 6 bases and J lost 4 bases. The germline V gene encodes CDR1 SEHNR and CDR2 FQNEAQ (reference sequence). CDR3 length: 17 amino acids. The CDR3, as DNA: TGTGCCAGCAGACTCCCGGACGGAACAGGGGCCTCCACTGAAGCTTTCTTT. Translation: CASRLPDGTGASTEAFF.

In the case of this clonotype: The DNA is omitted, as the CDR3 cannot be located on it reliably, and the CDR3 follows TCRdb's listing. The chain recombines TRBV4-3 with TRBJ1-1; whether TRBD1, the table's D call, matches the DNA was not checked. Germline lookup yields CDR1 LGHNA and CDR2 YSLEER. The CDR3 sequence runs 15 residues, both termini included. This CDR3 reads CASSQVAQGNTEAFF.

This chain uses TRBV11-1 with TRBJ2-4, with 9 positions matching TRBD1. Germline-derived CDR1 and CDR2 are SGHAT and FQDESV (reference sequence). The V segment lost 5 bases and the J segment 7 bases; nucleotides outside the gene matches: 6. This CDR3 has 14 residues. CDR3 region: CASSLPGQGNIQYF. CDR3 DNA: TGTGCCAGCAGCCTGCCGGGACAGGGTAACATTCAGTACTTC. Drawing the rest from reference TRBV11-1 and TRBJ2-4, the complete variable domain is EAEVAQSPRYKITEKSQAVAFWCDPISGHATLYWYRQILGQGPELLVQFQDESVVDDSQLPKDRFSAERLKGVDSTLKIQPAELGDSAMYLCASSLPGQGNIQYFGAGTRLSVL.

The genes are TRBV6-6 and TRBJ2-7; tentative D call: TRBD2 (5 bases). V was shortened by 11 bases and J by 2 bases, with 10 bases between the two germline ends. In germline, CDR1 is MNHNY, CDR2 SVGAGI (reference sequence). The CDR3 totals 11 residues. The DNA for the CDR3 is TGTGCCTCTCGGCGGGCCTACGAGCAGTACTTC. Its translation is CASRRAYEQYF.

This chain joins TRBV9 and TRBJ2-2, with D possibly matching TRBD1 (5 bases). The CDR3 sequence is 15 residues long. V gave up 1 base and J gave up 0 bases, with 7 bases separating them. Germline CDR1 is SGDLS and CDR2 is YYNGEE. This CDR3 reads CASSVRQSNTGELFF. The CDR3 bases are TGTGCCAGCAGCGTAAGACAGTCGAACACCGGGGAGCTGTTTTTT.

This clonotype was seen a handful of times. V gene TRBV7-3 combines with J gene TRBJ2-4; a possible D gene is TRBD1 (6 bases). The CDR3 runs to 12 residues. The V gene lost 7 bases and the J gene lost 9 bases, with 13 bases spanning the gap. Germline CDR1 SGHTA, CDR2 FQGTGA. CDR3 amino acids: CASTWTDGIQYF. The CDR3 nucleotides are TGTGCCAGCACTTGGACAGATGGCATTCAGTACTTC.

The chain couples TRBV28 to TRBJ2-7; 9 nucleotides align to TRBD1. Germline V gene sequence: CDR1 MDHEN, CDR2 SYDVKM. The junction had 11 bases not matched to a gene; V was cut back by 6 bases and J by 5 bases. This CDR3 is built from 15 residues. CDR3 loop: CASSPWGQGLHEQYF. The CDR3 bases are TGTGCCAGCAGCCCTTGGGGACAGGGTCTCCACGAGCAGTACTTC.

The V and J genes are TRBV7-3 and TRBJ2-3; 12 nucleotides align to TRBD2. The CDR3 covers 16 residues. Germline values: CDR1 SGHTA, CDR2 FQGTGA. V lost 4 bases, J lost 4 bases, and 6 bases stayed unmatched. This chain's CDR3 is CASSSRLAGVADTQYF. In DNA, the CDR3 is TGTGCCAGCAGCTCCAGACTAGCGGGAGTGGCAGATACGCAGTATTTT.

The chain has TRBV6-5 and TRBJ2-1; D possibly corresponds to TRBD2 (6 bases). This CDR3 spans 15 amino acids. Trimming removed 5 bases from V and 9 bases from J, with 20 bases in between. CDR1 and CDR2 from the germline V gene are MNHEY and SVGAGI. The CDR3: CASSPSVGDRAEQFF. As DNA, the CDR3 is TGTGCCAGCAGTCCTAGCGTTGGGGATCGGGCTGAGCAGTTCTTC.

The rearrangement uses TRBV4-2 and TRBJ1-1; 11 nucleotides match TRBD1. Germline-derived CDR1 and CDR2 are LGHNA and YNFKEQ. The ends lost 3 bases at V and 6 bases at J; junction bases unmatched: 9. The CDR3 has 16 amino acids. This CDR3 is CASSHTPGQGDSEAFF. The DNA of the CDR3 is TGTGCCAGCAGCCACACTCCGGGACAGGGGGATTCTGAAGCTTTCTTT.

The chain uses TRBV4-3 and TRBJ2-2, with unresolved D. The CDR3 consists of 18 residues. V was pared by 0 bases and J by 7 bases, with 21 bases between. The germline gives CDR1 LGHNA, CDR2 YSLEER. CDR3 nucleotides: TGCGCCAGCAGCCAAGAAGTCGCGGCAGGTTATTTCAGCGGGGAGCTGTTTTTT. This translates into CASSQEVAAGYFSGELFF.

The genes are TRBV6-2 or TRBV6-3 and TRBJ2-2; D is uncertain. This CDR3 contains 11 residues. Germline assignment: CDR1 MNHEY and CDR2 SVGEGT. The V end was cut by 10 bases, the J end by 4 bases, with 7 bases between. The CDR3 here is CATHRTGELFF. DNA of the CDR3: TGTGCCACCCACCGCACCGGGGAGCTGTTTTTT.

The rearrangement links TRBV30 to TRBJ2-3, with D possibly matching TRBD1 (6 bases). CDR1 is GTSNPN, CDR2 SVGIG, per germline (reference sequence). This CDR3 contains 14 residues. Trimming pared 5 bases from V and 5 bases from J, leaving 17 bases between. CDR3 sequence: CAWGTGTTLDTQYF. CDR3 nucleotide sequence: TGTGCCTGGGGGACCGGGACAACCTTAGATACGCAGTATTTT.

The chain combines TRBV12-3 or TRBV12-4 with TRBJ1-1; D is uncertain. Deletions cut 8 bases from V and 6 bases from J, with 16 bases between. The CDR3 sequence is 13 residues long. For the CDR3, the DNA is TGTGCCAGCGTCGGGTTTAGTAACGCTGAAGCTTTCTTT. It yields the protein CASVGFSNAEAFF.